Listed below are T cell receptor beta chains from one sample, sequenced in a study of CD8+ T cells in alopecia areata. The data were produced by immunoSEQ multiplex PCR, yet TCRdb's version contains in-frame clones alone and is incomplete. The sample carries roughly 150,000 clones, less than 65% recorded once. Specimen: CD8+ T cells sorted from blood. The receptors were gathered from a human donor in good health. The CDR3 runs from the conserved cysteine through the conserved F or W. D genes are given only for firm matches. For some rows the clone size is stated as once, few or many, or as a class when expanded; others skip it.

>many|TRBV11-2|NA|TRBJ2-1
TGTGCCAGCAGCTTAGATGGGCAGGACCTTACTAGAAACAATGAGCAGTTCTTC
CASSLDGQDLTRNNEQFF
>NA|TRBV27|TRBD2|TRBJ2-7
TGTGCCAGCGGGCTAGCGGGAACTATCTACGAGCAGTACTTC
CASGLAGTIYEQYF
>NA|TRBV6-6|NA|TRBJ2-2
TGTGCCAGCAGTTACCCTGGTACCGGGGAGCTGTTTTTT
CASSYPGTGELFF
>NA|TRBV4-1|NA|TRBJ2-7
TGCGCCAGCAGCCAAGATTTGCGGGTCGAGCAGTACTTC
CASSQDLRVEQYF
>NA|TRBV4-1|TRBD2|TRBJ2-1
TGCGCCAGCAGCCGAACTAGCGGGAGGTCGTACAATGAGCAGTTCTTC
CASSRTSGRSYNEQFF
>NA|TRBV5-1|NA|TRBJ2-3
TGCGCCAGCAGCTTGCACCAAGACAGCACAGATACGCAGTATTTT
CASSLHQDSTDTQYF
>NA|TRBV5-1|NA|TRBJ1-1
TGCGCCAGCAGCTTGGCCCCGAACACTGAAGCTTTCTTT
CASSLAPNTEAFF
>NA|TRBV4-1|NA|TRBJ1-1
TGCGCCAGCAGCCAAGATTCCGGCACTGAAGCTTTCTTT
CASSQDSGTEAFF
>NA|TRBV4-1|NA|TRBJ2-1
TGCGCCAGCAGCCAGGTCTCGGGAGTTGCTTACAATGAGCAGTTCTTC
CASSQVSGVAYNEQFF
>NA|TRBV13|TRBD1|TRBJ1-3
TGTGCCAGCAGCCTAAACGACAGGGGGCACGGAAACACCATATATTTT
CASSLNDRGHGNTIYF
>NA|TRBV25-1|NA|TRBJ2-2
TGTGCCAGCAGCCAGGGAGCGAACACCGGGGAGCTGTTTTTT
CASSQGANTGELFF
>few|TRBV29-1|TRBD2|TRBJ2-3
TGCAGCGCGCGGTCTAGCGGGAGGGTTTCAGATACGCAGTATTTT
CSARSSGRVSDTQYF
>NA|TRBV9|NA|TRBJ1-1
TGTGCCAGCAGCGTGTTTGACAGCACTGAAGCTTTCTTT
CASSVFDSTEAFF
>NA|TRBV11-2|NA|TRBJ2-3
TGTGCCAGCAGCCGGACTACTACAGATACGCAGTATTTT
CASSRTTTDTQYF
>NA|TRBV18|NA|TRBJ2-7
TGTGCCAGCTCACCAACTGTGCACAGCGCCTACGAGCAGTACTTC
CASSPTVHSAYEQYF
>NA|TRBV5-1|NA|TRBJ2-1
TGCGCCAGCAGCTTGGCCCTCGGGGTCTCCTACAATGAGCAGTTCTTC
CASSLALGVSYNEQFF
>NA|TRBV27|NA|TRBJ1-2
TGTGCCAGCAGTCCGGACCGCTTTAACTATGGCTACACCTTC
CASSPDRFNYGYTF
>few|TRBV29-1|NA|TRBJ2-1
TGCAGCGTTGAAGTGGTTCCGGAGAATCAGTTCTTC
CSVEVVPENQFF
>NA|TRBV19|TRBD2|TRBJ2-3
TGTGCCAGCTCCCCTAGCGGTTGGGGGGGCACAGATACGCAGTATTTT
CASSPSGWGGTDTQYF
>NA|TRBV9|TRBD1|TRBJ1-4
TGTGCCAGCGGTCGTGGGACAGCTGCAACTAATGAAAAACTGTTTTTT
CASGRGTAATNEKLFF
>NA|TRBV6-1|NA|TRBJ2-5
TGTGCCAGCAGTGAAGCGCCGGGGCACGAGACCCAGTACTTC
CASSEAPGHETQYF
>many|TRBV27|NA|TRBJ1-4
TGTGCCAGCAGTTTAAGACAGGTTAATGAAAAACTGTTTTTT
CASSLRQVNEKLFF
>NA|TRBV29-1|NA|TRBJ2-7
TGCAGCGTTGAAGGGGGACGCTACGAGCAGTACTTC
CSVEGGRYEQYF
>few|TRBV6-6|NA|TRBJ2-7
TGTGCCAGCAGTAATAACTACTACGAGCAGTACTTC
CASSNNYYEQYF
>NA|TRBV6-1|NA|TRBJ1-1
TGTGCCAGCACCCGGACGGCTGAAGCTTTCTTT
CASTRTAEAFF
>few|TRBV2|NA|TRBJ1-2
TGTGCCAGCAGTGATTTATCGCACAGTAACTATGGCTACACCTTC
CASSDLSHSNYGYTF
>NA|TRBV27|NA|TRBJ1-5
TGTGCCAGCGGACGGACCAGCAATCAGCCCCAGCATTTT
CASGRTSNQPQHF
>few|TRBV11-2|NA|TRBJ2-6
TGTGCCAGCACCTCGCAGGCTGGAGCCAACGTCCTGACTTTC
CASTSQAGANVLTF
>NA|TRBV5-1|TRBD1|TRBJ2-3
TGCGCCAGCAGCTCACCTCAGGACAGGATCACAGATACGCAGTATTTT
CASSSPQDRITDTQYF
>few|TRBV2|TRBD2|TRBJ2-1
TGTGCCAGCAGGGCGTTAATCGGGGGGGCTGTCTACAATGAGCAGTTCTTC
CASRALIGGAVYNEQFF
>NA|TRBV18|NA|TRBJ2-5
TGTGCCAGCTCACCACCGATAGAAGAGACCCAGTACTTC
CASSPPIEETQYF
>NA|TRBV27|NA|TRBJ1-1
TGTGCCAGCAGTTTAGGGCGGCGGACTGAAGCTTTCTTT
CASSLGRRTEAFF
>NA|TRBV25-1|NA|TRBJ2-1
TGTGCCAGCGGCCAGGGGGGGTACAATGAGCAGTTCTTC
CASGQGGYNEQFF
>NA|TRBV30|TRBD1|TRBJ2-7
TGTGCCTGGAGTGCTTTGGGACAGGGGGCAGACGAGCAGTACTTC
CAWSALGQGADEQYF
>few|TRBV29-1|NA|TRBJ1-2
TGCAGCGTTACCCCGCGGGGGGGCGGCTACACCTTC
CSVTPRGGGYTF
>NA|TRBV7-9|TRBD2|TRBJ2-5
TGTGCCAGCAGCTTAGAGGTGGGACTAGCGGAACAAGAGACCCAGTACTTC
CASSLEVGLAEQETQYF
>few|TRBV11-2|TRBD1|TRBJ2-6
TGTGCCAGCAGCCTAAGGGACAGCGTCACTGGGGCCAACGTCCTGACTTTC
CASSLRDSVTGANVLTF
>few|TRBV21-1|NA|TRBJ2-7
TGTGCCAGCAGCCCCCACGGGACAGGAGCTTACGAGCAGTACTTC
CASSPHGTGAYEQYF
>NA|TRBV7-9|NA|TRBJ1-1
TGTGCCAGCAGCCCCTCTTCCCCCGGCACTGAAGCTTTCTTT
CASSPSSPGTEAFF
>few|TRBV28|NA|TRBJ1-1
TGTGCCAGCAGCCGCCGGCCCGCGAACACTGAAGCTTTCTTT
CASSRRPANTEAFF
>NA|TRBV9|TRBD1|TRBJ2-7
TGTGCCAGCAGCGTAGGGACAGGAGCCTACGAGCAGTACTTC
CASSVGTGAYEQYF
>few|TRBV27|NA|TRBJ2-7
TGTGCCAGCAGTGGCAGGGGTCTCGCCTCCTACGAGCAGTACTTC
CASSGRGLASYEQYF